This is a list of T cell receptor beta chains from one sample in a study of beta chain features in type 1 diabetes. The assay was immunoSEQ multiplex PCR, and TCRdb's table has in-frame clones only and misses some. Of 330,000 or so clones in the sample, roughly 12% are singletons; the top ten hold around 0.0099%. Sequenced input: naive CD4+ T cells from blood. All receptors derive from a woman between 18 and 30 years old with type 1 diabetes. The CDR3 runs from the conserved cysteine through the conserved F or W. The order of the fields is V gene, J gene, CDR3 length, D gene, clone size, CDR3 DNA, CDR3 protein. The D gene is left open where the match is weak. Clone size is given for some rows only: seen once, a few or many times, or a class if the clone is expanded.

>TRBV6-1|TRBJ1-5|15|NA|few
TGTGCCAGCAGTGTAGTTGCCTTTAGCAATCAGCCCCAGCATTTT
CASSVVAFSNQPQHF
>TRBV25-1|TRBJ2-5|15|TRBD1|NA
TGTGCCAGCAGTCCAGGTGGGACAGGGCAAGAGACCCAGTACTTC
CASSPGGTGQETQYF
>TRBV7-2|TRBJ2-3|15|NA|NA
TGTGCCAGCAGCTTAGGTGGAGGGGTCACAGATACGCAGTATTTT
CASSLGGGVTDTQYF
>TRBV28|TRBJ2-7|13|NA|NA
TGTGCCAGCAGTAGCGGCCCTCTCGGGGAGCAGTACTTC
CASSSGPLGEQYF
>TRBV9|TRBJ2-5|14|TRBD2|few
TGTGCCAGCAGCGCGGGAGGGCTCTTGGAGACCCAGTACTTC
CASSAGGLLETQYF
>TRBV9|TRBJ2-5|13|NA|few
TGTGCCAGCAGCGGGGGACATGTTGAGACCCAGTACTTC
CASSGGHVETQYF
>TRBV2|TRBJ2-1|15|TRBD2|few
TGTGCCAGCAGTGTAGGGCTAGCGGGAGCTGTGGCGCAGTTCTTC
CASSVGLAGAVAQFF
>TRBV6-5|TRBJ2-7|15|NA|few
TGTGCCAGCAGACTGACCCGGGGAGGCCTCTACGAGCAGTACTTC
CASRLTRGGLYEQYF
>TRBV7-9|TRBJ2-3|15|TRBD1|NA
TGTGCCAGCAGCCTCCGGGACAGGGGGTCAGATACGCAGTATTTT
CASSLRDRGSDTQYF
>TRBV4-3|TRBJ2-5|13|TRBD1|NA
TGCGCCAGCAGCGCCCGACAGGGAGAGACCCAGTACTTC
CASSARQGETQYF
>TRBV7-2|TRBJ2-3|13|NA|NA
TGTGCCAGCATCCCCGGGACTACAGATACGCAGTATTTT
CASIPGTTDTQYF
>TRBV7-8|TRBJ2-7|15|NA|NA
TGTGCCAGCAGCTTAGAACAGGGATCAAGCTACGAGCAGTACTTC
CASSLEQGSSYEQYF
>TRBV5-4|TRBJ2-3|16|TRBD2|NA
TGTGCCAGCAGCTTAACAGCGGGAGGGCCGTTAGATACGCAGTATTTT
CASSLTAGGPLDTQYF
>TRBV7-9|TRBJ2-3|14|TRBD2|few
TGTGCCAGCAGCTCTAGCGGTGGCACAGATACGCAGTATTTT
CASSSSGGTDTQYF
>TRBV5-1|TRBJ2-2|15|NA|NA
TGCGCCAGCAGCCCCGTTCAGGGAATCCCCGGGGAGCTGTTTTTT
CASSPVQGIPGELFF
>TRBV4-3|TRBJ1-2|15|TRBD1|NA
TGCGCCAGCAGCCAAGTCGAGGACAGGGACTATGGCTACACCTTC
CASSQVEDRDYGYTF
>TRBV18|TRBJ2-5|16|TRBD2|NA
TGTGCCAGCTCACCAATAACAGCCCGAGCGGGGGAGACCCAGTACTTC
CASSPITARAGETQYF
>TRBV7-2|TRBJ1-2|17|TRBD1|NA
TGTGCCAGCAGCTCCGGGGGATACAGGGGGCGAAGAGATGGCTACACCTTC
CASSSGGYRGRRDGYTF
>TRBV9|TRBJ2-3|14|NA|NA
TGTGCCAGCAGCGTAGTAGTGGCGGCAGATACGCAGTATTTT
CASSVVVAADTQYF
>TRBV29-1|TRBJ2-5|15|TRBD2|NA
TGCAGCGTCGACGGACTAGCGGGAGAAGGGGAGACCCAGTACTTC
CSVDGLAGEGETQYF
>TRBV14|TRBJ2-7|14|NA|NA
TGTGCCAGCAGCCCACCTTGGGCCGCAGGGGTGCAGTACTTC
CASSPPWAAGVQYF
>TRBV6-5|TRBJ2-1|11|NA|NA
TGTGCCAGCACGGCCTACAATGAGCAGTTCTTC
CASTAYNEQFF
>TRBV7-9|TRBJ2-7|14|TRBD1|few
TGTGCCAGCAGCGCCCGGACAGGTGGCAGTGAGCAGTACTTC
CASSARTGGSEQYF
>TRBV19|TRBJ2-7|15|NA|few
TGTGCCAGTAGTTCCTCCGGGACACCGGATCCAGAGCAGTACTTC
CASSSSGTPDPEQYF
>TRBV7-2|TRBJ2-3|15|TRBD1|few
TGTGCCAGCAGTCTCTTGGGACAGGGTTTAGATACGCAGTATTTT
CASSLLGQGLDTQYF
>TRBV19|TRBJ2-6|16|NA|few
TGTGCCAGTAGTATAGGGCTAGCCTCTGGGGCCAACGTCCTGACTTTC
CASSIGLASGANVLTF
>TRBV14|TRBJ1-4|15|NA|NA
TGTGCCAGCAGCTCGACCCCGGGTCTGAGTGAAAAACTGTTTTTT
CASSSTPGLSEKLFF
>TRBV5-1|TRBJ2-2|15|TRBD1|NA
TGCGCCAGCAGCTCCCAAGGACAGGGGATCGGGGAGCTGTTTTTT
CASSSQGQGIGELFF
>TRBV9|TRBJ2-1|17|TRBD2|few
TGTGCCAGCAGGCCAGGGGGAGGACTAGCGGGGATGAATGAGCAGTTCTTC
CASRPGGGLAGMNEQFF
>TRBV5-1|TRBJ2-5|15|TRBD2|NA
TGCGCCAGCAGTCCTCCGGGACTAGCGGGAGAGACCCAGTACTTC
CASSPPGLAGETQYF
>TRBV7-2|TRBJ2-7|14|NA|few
TGTGCCAGCAGCTCACTGCAGGCCTCCTACGAGCAGTACTTC
CASSSLQASYEQYF
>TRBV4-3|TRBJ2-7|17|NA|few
TGCGCCAGCAGCCAAGAGGCTGGAGGGGGCGACGCCTACGAGCAGTACTTC
CASSQEAGGGDAYEQYF
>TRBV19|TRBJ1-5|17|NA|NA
TGTGCCAGTAGTATGGATGTCGGGACAACAGTCGATCAGCCCCAGCATTTT
CASSMDVGTTVDQPQHF
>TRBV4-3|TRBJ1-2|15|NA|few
TGCGCCAGCAGCCAAGAGACAGGAAACTATTATGGCTACACCTTC
CASSQETGNYYGYTF
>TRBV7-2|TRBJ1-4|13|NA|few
TGTGCCAGCAGCTTACAGGTGTATGAAAAACTGTTTTTT
CASSLQVYEKLFF
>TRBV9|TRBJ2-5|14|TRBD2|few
TGTGCCAGCAGCGCTCCAGCGGGAGAAGAGACCCAGTACTTC
CASSAPAGEETQYF
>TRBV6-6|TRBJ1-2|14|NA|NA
TGTGCCAGCGTAGACAGCCTAGCTAACTATGGCTACACCTTC
CASVDSLANYGYTF
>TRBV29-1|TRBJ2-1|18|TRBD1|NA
TGCAGCGCACTGGCGGGGACAGGGGTGAGAGCCTCCTACAATGAGCAGTTCTTC
CSALAGTGVRASYNEQFF
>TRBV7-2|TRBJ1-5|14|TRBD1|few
TGTGCCAGCAGCTCAGGACAGGGCTATCAGCCCCAGCATTTT
CASSSGQGYQPQHF
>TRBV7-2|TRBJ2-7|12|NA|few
TGTGCCAGCAGCCCGGGTTTTGCCGAGCAGTACTTC
CASSPGFAEQYF
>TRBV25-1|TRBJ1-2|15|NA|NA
TGTGCCAGCAGTGAAGGCAGGGAAGGGGACTATGGCTACACCTTC
CASSEGREGDYGYTF
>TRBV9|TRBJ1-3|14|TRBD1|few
TGTGCCAGCAGCGCCAGGGGGCTTGGAAACACCATATATTTT
CASSARGLGNTIYF
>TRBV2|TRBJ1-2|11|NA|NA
TGTGCCAGCCCACCTACTATCGGCTACACCTTC
CASPPTIGYTF
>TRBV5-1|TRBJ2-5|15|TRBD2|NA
TGCGCCAGCAGCTCGACTAGCGGGGGTCAAGAGACCCAGTACTTC
CASSSTSGGQETQYF
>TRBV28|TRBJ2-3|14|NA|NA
TGTGCCAGCAGTTTACTAGGGGGCACAGATACGCAGTATTTT
CASSLLGGTDTQYF
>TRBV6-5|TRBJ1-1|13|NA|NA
TGTGCCAGCAGTTGGAGGCAGACCACTGAAGCTTTCTTT
CASSWRQTTEAFF
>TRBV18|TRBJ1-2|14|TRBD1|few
TGTGCCAGCATCGGGACAGGGGAAAACTATGGCTACACCTTC
CASIGTGENYGYTF
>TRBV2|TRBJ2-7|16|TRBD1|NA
TGTGCCAGCACCCCTCTACCGGGACAGGGGATCTACGAGCAGTACTTC
CASTPLPGQGIYEQYF
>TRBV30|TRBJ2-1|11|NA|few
TGTGCCTGGAGTGTAGGCGGTGAGCAGTTCTTC
CAWSVGGEQFF
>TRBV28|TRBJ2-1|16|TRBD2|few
TGTGCCAGCAGTCCCGGGGGGGCGGGAGGGCCCTATGAGCAGTTCTTC
CASSPGGAGGPYEQFF
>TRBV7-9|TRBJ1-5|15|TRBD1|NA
TGTGCCAGCAGCCCGACAGGGGGCGGCAATCAGCCCCAGCATTTT
CASSPTGGGNQPQHF